These 8 T cell receptor beta chains were all obtained from the same sample, sequenced in a study of cytomegalovirus exposure and HLA in healthy donors (dated by TCRdb to about 2017). Library preparation employed the immunoSEQ multiplex PCR assay. Not all clones reach the TCRdb copy of this immuneACCESS table, which keeps in-frame sequences only. Checked studies attribute under half of the gap to unresolved V genes and leave the rest unexplained. Here the sample has some 170,000 clones; over 85% occur a single time. 4% to 4.5% of the sample is in the top ten clones. Input material: PBMCs. These receptors originate from a man aged 18-30 years in good health and CMV-seropositive.

The chain has TRBV10-3 and TRBJ2-5; 13 bases are shared with TRBD2. The CDR3 extends over 16 amino acids. Germline CDR1 and CDR2: ENHRY and SYGVKD. V was pared by 6 bases and J by 4 bases, with 8 bases of the junction left unmatched. CDR3 protein: CAIRLGLAGDRETQYF. The CDR3 region has the DNA TGTGCCATCAGGTTAGGACTAGCGGGGGACCGAGAGACCCAGTACTTC.

This clone was seen just once. J is TRBJ2-5 and V is TRBV27, with 9 bases lining up with TRBD2. Germline-derived CDR1 and CDR2 are MNHEY and SMNVEV (reference sequence). The CDR3 is 18 amino acids. Trimming took 1 base from V and 4 from J; bases not matched to a gene: 13. The CDR3 here is CASSLYGYSGRLGETQYF. CDR3 sequence (DNA): TGTGCCAGCAGTTTATATGGATACAGCGGGAGGCTTGGAGAGACCCAGTACTTC.

V and J are TRBV6-6 and TRBJ2-7; TRBD1 is a possible D gene (6 bases). The V gene lost 5 bases and the J gene lost 3 bases, with 14 bases spanning the gap. Germline V gene lookup returns CDR1 MNHNY and CDR2 SVGAGI (reference sequence). There are 14 residues in the CDR3. As DNA, the CDR3 is TGTGCCAGCAGTCCACTCAGGGGTAACTACGAGCAGTACTTC. Its protein product is CASSPLRGNYEQYF.

V is TRBV13 and J is TRBJ1-1; D may be TRBD1 (5 bases). The CDR3 loop spans 16 amino acids. Germline V gives CDR1 PRHDT, CDR2 FYEKMQ (reference sequence). The V and J ends lost 2 bases and 0 bases respectively, with 13 bases between them. The DNA of the CDR3 is TGTGCCAGCAGCTTACCGCCCGGACAACTGAACACTGAAGCTTTCTTT. Translating it yields CASSLPPGQLNTEAFF.

The gene calls are TRBV19 and TRBJ2-7; 7 nucleotides match TRBD2. J lost 9 bases, V lost 4 bases, and 12 bases had no gene match. The CDR3 totals 14 residues. Germline CDR1 and CDR2: LNHDA and SQIVND (reference sequence). CDR3 in DNA: TGTGCCAGTAGTACGTCTAGCGGATTACGAGGGCAGTACTTC. Protein product: CASSTSSGLRGQYF.

The chain recombines TRBV11-2 with TRBJ2-1, with TRBD1 as a possible D gene (5 bases). The CDR3 runs 15 residues. V was pared by 0 bases and J by 7 bases, with 13 bases between. The V gene's germline CDR1 is SGHAT and CDR2 FQNNGV. The CDR3 region has the DNA TGTGCCAGCAGCTTAGACAATGGACAACAGAATGAGCAGTTCTTC. The encoded protein is CASSLDNGQQNEQFF.

This clone is a singleton in its sample. V and J are TRBV27 and TRBJ2-7; 7 bases agree with TRBD2. J was trimmed by 0 bases and V by 5 bases; bases with no gene match: 7. Looked up from germline, CDR1 is MNHEY and CDR2 is SMNVEV (reference sequence). CDR3 length: 15 amino acids. CDR3 sequence reads: CASSREDPSSYEQYF. CDR3 nucleotides: TGTGCCAGCAGTCGGGAGGATCCGAGCTCCTACGAGCAGTACTTC.

The gene calls are TRBV27 and TRBJ1-4; 8 bases are shared with TRBD1. The trim removed 6 bases at V and 7 bases at J, leaving 7 bases unmatched. Germline V gene sequence: CDR1 MNHEY, CDR2 SMNVEV (reference sequence). The CDR3 totals 14 residues. DNA for the CDR3: TGTGCCAGCAGAGCCGGGACAGGATTTGAAAAACTGTTTTTT. The encoded protein is CASRAGTGFEKLFF. Supplemented by reference TRBV27 and TRBJ1-4, the full variable domain reads EAQVTQNPRYLITVTGKKLTVTCSQNMNHEYMSWYRQDPGLGLRQIYYSMNVEVTDKGDVPEGYKVSRKEKRNFPLILESPSPNQTSLYFCASRAGTGFEKLFFGSGTQLSVL.